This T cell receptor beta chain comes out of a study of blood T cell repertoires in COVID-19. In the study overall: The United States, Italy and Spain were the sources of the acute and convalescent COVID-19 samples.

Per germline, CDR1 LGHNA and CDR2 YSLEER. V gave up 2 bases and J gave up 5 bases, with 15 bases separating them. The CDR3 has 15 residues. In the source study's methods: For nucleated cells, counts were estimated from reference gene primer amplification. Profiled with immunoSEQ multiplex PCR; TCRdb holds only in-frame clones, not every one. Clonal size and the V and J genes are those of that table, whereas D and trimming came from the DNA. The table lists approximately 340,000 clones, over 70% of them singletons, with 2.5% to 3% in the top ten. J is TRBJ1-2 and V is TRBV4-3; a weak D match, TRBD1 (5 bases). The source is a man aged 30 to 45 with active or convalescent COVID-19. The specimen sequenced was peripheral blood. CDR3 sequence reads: CASSQNGGFEYGYTF. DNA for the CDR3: TGCGCCAGCAGCCAAAACGGGGGTTTCGAATATGGCTACACCTTC.